This TCR beta chain was sequenced in a study of cytomegalovirus exposure and HLA in healthy donors. Study findings and constraints: TRBV6-2, TRBV6-3 and some other V segments were excluded as indistinguishable. Researchers counted some 150 TCR beta chains as cytomegalovirus-associated. A link between a missense DCLRE1C variant and TCR beta V- and J-gene trimming emerged from a later analysis.

Primers: 60 Vbeta forward and 13 Jbeta reverse. The assay was immunoSEQ multiplex PCR, and TCRdb's table has in-frame clones only and misses some. The sample has approximately 190,000 clones, roughly 80% seen once. This clone was observed a few times. Antigen unknown. Germline V gene data show CDR1 as MNHEY and CDR2 as SMNVEV (reference sequence). The V segment lost 3 bases and the J segment 4 bases; nucleotides outside the gene matches: 6. The CDR3 is 14 amino acids. The donors (healthy individuals) were bone marrow donors. Material: PBMCs. This receptor was obtained from a boy aged 5 to 17 in good health and CMV-seronegative. The gene calls are TRBV27 and TRBJ2-7; 7 nucleotides match TRBD1. CDR3 protein: CASSFEYRGYEQYF. For the CDR3, the DNA is TGTGCCAGCAGTTTCGAGTACAGGGGATACGAGCAGTACTTC.